A selection of T cell receptor beta chains follows, all from one sample in a study of cytomegalovirus exposure and HLA in healthy donors. Clones were sequenced by immunoSEQ multiplex PCR, and TCRdb holds only the in-frame ones, with some missing. The table records around 190,000 clones, 65% to 85% of them present only once. The sample was PBMCs. Receptor source: a man between 18 and 29 years old in good health and CMV-seronegative. The CDR3 runs from the conserved cysteine through the conserved F or W. Each record gives: clone size, D gene, J gene, V gene, CDR3 protein, CDR3 DNA. D genes are given only for firm matches. For some rows the clone size is stated as once, few or many, or as a class when expanded; others skip it.

clone size: -; D gene: -; J gene: TRBJ2-1; V gene: TRBV15; CDR3 protein: CATSYDAGTHNEQFF; CDR3 DNA: TGTGCCACCAGCTATGACGCGGGCACTCACAATGAGCAGTTCTTC
clone size: -; D gene: -; J gene: TRBJ1-2; V gene: TRBV11-3; CDR3 protein: CASSLEGGYGYTF; CDR3 DNA: TGTGCCAGCAGCTTAGAGGGAGGCTATGGCTACACCTTC
clone size: -; D gene: -; J gene: TRBJ2-3; V gene: TRBV7-2; CDR3 protein: CASSLLLAASTDTQYF; CDR3 DNA: TGTGCCAGCAGCTTATTACTAGCAGCTAGCACAGATACGCAGTATTTT
clone size: once; D gene: TRBD2; J gene: TRBJ2-1; V gene: TRBV7-8; CDR3 protein: CASSPEASGRLDEQFF; CDR3 DNA: TGTGCCAGCAGCCCAGAGGCTAGCGGGAGGTTGGATGAGCAGTTCTTC
clone size: -; D gene: TRBD2; J gene: TRBJ2-1; V gene: TRBV14; CDR3 protein: CASSQGSVSGRDNEQFF; CDR3 DNA: TGTGCCAGCAGCCAAGGGTCTGTTAGCGGGAGGGATAATGAGCAGTTCTTC
clone size: -; D gene: TRBD2; J gene: TRBJ2-7; V gene: TRBV14; CDR3 protein: CASSQDIAGDDEQYF; CDR3 DNA: TGTGCCAGCAGCCAAGATATAGCGGGAGACGACGAGCAGTACTTC
clone size: -; D gene: TRBD2; J gene: TRBJ2-7; V gene: TRBV5-5; CDR3 protein: CASSSSTSGGYEQYF; CDR3 DNA: TGTGCCAGCAGCTCCTCGACTAGCGGGGGGTACGAGCAGTACTTC
clone size: -; D gene: TRBD2; J gene: TRBJ2-3; V gene: TRBV15; CDR3 protein: CATRLAGMGTDTQYF; CDR3 DNA: TGTGCCACCAGATTAGCGGGAATGGGCACAGATACGCAGTATTTT
clone size: few; D gene: TRBD1; J gene: TRBJ2-3; V gene: TRBV9; CDR3 protein: CASSVRQGSLTDTQYF; CDR3 DNA: TGTGCCAGCAGCGTAAGACAGGGGAGTCTAACAGATACGCAGTATTTT
clone size: -; D gene: -; J gene: TRBJ1-5; V gene: TRBV7-6; CDR3 protein: CASSSGRRGNQPQHF; CDR3 DNA: TGTGCCAGCAGCTCCGGCCGGAGGGGCAATCAGCCCCAGCATTTT
clone size: -; D gene: TRBD1; J gene: TRBJ2-5; V gene: TRBV28; CDR3 protein: CASYGQGTTQYF; CDR3 DNA: TGTGCCAGCTATGGACAGGGGACGACCCAGTACTTC
clone size: -; D gene: TRBD1; J gene: TRBJ1-6; V gene: TRBV10-2; CDR3 protein: CASHGLIRDREISSYNSPLHF; CDR3 DNA: TGCGCCAGCCACGGTCTTATCCGGGACAGGGAGATAAGCTCCTATAATTCACCCCTCCACTTT
clone size: -; D gene: TRBD2; J gene: TRBJ2-5; V gene: TRBV9; CDR3 protein: CASSPSSERGGRETQYF; CDR3 DNA: TGTGCCAGCAGTCCCAGTAGTGAACGGGGGGGTCGAGAGACCCAGTACTTC
clone size: -; D gene: -; J gene: TRBJ2-3; V gene: TRBV9; CDR3 protein: CASSVGGTDEDTQYF; CDR3 DNA: TGTGCCAGCAGCGTAGGAGGGACTGATGAAGATACGCAGTATTTT
clone size: -; D gene: -; J gene: TRBJ2-2; V gene: TRBV28; CDR3 protein: CASSPTGRENTGELFF; CDR3 DNA: TGTGCCAGCAGTCCGACGGGCAGGGAGAACACCGGGGAGCTGTTTTTT
clone size: -; D gene: -; J gene: TRBJ1-2; V gene: TRBV4-3; CDR3 protein: CASSQDQGQVFLGYTF; CDR3 DNA: TGCGCCAGCAGCCAAGATCAAGGTCAGGTATTTCTTGGCTACACCTTC
clone size: -; D gene: TRBD1; J gene: TRBJ1-6; V gene: TRBV7-9; CDR3 protein: CASSGDRGSPLHF; CDR3 DNA: TGTGCCAGCAGCGGGGACAGGGGTTCACCCCTCCACTTT